Described below is a single T cell receptor (beta chain) sequence and its context. This record comes from a study of CD8+CD57+ T cells in acquired aplastic anemia. As for the study in general: On average, healthy donors gave 10 million to 14 million reads for CD4+ cells.

CDR1 is SGHTA and CDR2 is FQGTGA in the germline V gene. The CDR3 has 15 residues. J was trimmed by 18 bases and V by 5 bases; bases with no gene match: 18. Genomic DNA served as template for TCR beta VDJ and CDR3 profiling. Via MiXCR, TCRdb re-called the reads, giving one row per CDR3 protein. The sample contains hundreds of thousands of distinct CDR3 sequences, roughly 64% of which appear only once. The TCR was taken from a human donor in good health, serving as a control. The V call is TRBV7-3, the J call TRBJ1-6, with 8 positions matching TRBD1. The sequenced material came from sorted CD4+, CD8+, or CD8+CD57+ T cells (not recorded which) from PBMCs. CDR3 DNA sequence: TGTGCCAGCAGCGTCGCCCCGGGACAGGAATCACGCTACCACTTT. Encoded protein: CASSVAPGQESRYHF.